This T cell receptor (beta chain) was sequenced in a study of T cell changes during pregnancy in multiple sclerosis. Only in-frame clones appear in the TCRdb table, and some are missing; sequencing was by immunoSEQ multiplex PCR. The sample lists around 70,000 clones, 85% to 95% occurring once. The sequencing here drew on CD4+ T cells from peripheral blood mononuclear cells, taken after pregnancy. The TCR was taken from a female donor with multiple sclerosis, enrolled in a pregnancy study.

CDR3 sequence reads: CASSLDRAGEPTDTQYF. CDR3 coding DNA: TGTGCCAGCAGCTTAGATCGAGCGGGGGAACCCACAGATACGCAGTATTTT. The J gene is TRBJ2-3, the V gene TRBV7-9; 8 nucleotides agree with TRBD2. Looked up from germline, CDR1 is SEHNR and CDR2 is FQNEAQ (reference sequence). The CDR3 spans 17 residues. V lost 1 base, J lost 2 bases, and 8 bases stayed unmatched.